These 3 T cell receptor beta chains originate from one sample sequenced in a study of control samples from healthy donors and cancer patients. Here immunoSEQ multiplex PCR was the method, and the copy in TCRdb shows in-frame clones only, minus some. The sample contains some 70,000 clones, more than 75% of which appear only once. The sequencing input was PBMCs. The receptors here all came from a woman aged 45-59 years with lung cancer.

This sequence joins TRBV7-9 and TRBJ2-2, with a possible D match to TRBD2 (5 bases). V was pared by 5 bases and J by 7 bases, with 11 bases between. Germline CDR1 reads SEHNR; CDR2 reads FQNEAQ (reference sequence). The CDR3 spans 13 residues. The CDR3 coding sequence is TGTGCCAGCAGCCCTACTCGGGGCGGGGAGCTGTTTTTT. Its translation: CASSPTRGGELFF.

This clone has only a few counts. V gene TRBV18 combines with J gene TRBJ1-3; 7 nucleotides line up with TRBD1. V lost 4 bases, J lost 0 bases, and 18 bases stayed unmatched. The CDR3 has 20 residues. The germline V gene encodes CDR1 KGHSH and CDR2 LQKENI. The CDR3 sequence: CASSQVPGQPRAGSGNTIYF. CDR3 DNA sequence: TGTGCCAGCTCACAAGTACCGGGACAGCCAAGAGCGGGCTCTGGAAACACCATATATTTT. Combining the CDR3 with reference TRBV18 and TRBJ1-3 gives the whole variable domain NAGVMQNPRHLVRRRGQEARLRCSPMKGHSHVYWYRQLPEEGLKFMVYLQKENIIDESGMPKERFSAEFPKEGPSILRIQQVVRGDSAAYFCASSQVPGQPRAGSGNTIYFGEGSWLTVV.

This clone has just one count. The same CDR3 is also encoded by other DNA sequences in this sample. The chain has TRBV7-3 and TRBJ2-3; D remains unclear. This CDR3 is 14 amino acids long. Germline CDR1 reads SGHTA; CDR2 reads FQGTGA. Between the trimmed V and J ends, which lost 0 bases and 2 bases, there was a span of 6 bases. The CDR3 protein is CASSLTAVTDTQYF. CDR3 nucleotides: TGTGCCAGCAGCTTAACTGCCGTCACAGATACGCAGTATTTT. Drawing the rest from reference TRBV7-3 and TRBJ2-3, the complete variable domain is GAGVSQTPSNKVTEKGKYVELRCDPISGHTALYWYRQSLGQGPEFLIYFQGTGAADDSGLPNDRFFAVRPEGSVSTLKIQRTERGDSAVYLCASSLTAVTDTQYFGPGTRLTVL.